This T cell receptor (beta chain) came from a study of control samples from healthy donors and cancer patients. Germline CDR1 SGHTA, CDR2 FQGNSA. This CDR3 contains 15 residues. V was shortened by 1 base and J by 4 bases, with 11 bases between the two germline ends. Measured with immunoSEQ multiplex PCR; TCRdb has only the in-frame clones, and not every one. Found here are 100,000 to 150,000 clones, approximately 92% of them singletons; the top ten hold about 2.5%. This TCR was recovered from a man aged 18 to 29 in good health. The sequenced sample was blood. The V and J genes are TRBV7-2 and TRBJ1-3; tentative D call: TRBD1 (5 bases). DNA of the CDR3: TGTGCCAGCAGCTTAGGGGGGTTATTCGGAAACACCATATATTTT. Translating it yields CASSLGGLFGNTIYF.